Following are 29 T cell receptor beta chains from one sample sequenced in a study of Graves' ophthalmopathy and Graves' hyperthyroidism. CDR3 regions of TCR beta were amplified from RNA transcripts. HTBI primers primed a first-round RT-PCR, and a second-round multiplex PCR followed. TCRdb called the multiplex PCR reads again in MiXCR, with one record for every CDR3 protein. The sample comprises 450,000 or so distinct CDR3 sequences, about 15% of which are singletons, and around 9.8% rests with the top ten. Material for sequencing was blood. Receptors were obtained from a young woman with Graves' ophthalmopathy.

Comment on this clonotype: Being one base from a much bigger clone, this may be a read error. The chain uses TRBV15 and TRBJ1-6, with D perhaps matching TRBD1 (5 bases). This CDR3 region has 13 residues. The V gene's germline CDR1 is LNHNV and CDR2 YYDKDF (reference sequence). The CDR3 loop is CAASTGLNSPLHF. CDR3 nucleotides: TGTGCCGCCAGCACAGGCCTCAATTCACCCCTCCACTTT.

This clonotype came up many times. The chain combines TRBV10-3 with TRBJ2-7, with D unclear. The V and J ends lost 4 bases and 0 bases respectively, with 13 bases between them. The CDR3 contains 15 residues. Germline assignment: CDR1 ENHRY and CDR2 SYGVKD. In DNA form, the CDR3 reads TGTGCCATCAGTGCTGCAGGCCCGAGCTCCTACGAGCAGTACTTC. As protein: CAISAAGPSSYEQYF.

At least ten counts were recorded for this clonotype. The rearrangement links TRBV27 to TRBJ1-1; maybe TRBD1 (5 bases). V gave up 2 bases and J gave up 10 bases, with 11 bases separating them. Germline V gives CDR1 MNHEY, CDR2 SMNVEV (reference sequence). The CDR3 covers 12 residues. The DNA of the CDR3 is TGTGCCAGCAGTTTAAATCGGGGACCAGCTTTCTTT. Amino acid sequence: CASSLNRGPAFF.

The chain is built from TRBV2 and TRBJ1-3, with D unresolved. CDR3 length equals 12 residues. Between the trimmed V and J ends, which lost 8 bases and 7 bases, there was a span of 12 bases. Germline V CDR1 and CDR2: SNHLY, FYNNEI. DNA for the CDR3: TGTGCCAGCGTGGCTCTCGGGAACACCATATATTTT. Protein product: CASVALGNTIYF.

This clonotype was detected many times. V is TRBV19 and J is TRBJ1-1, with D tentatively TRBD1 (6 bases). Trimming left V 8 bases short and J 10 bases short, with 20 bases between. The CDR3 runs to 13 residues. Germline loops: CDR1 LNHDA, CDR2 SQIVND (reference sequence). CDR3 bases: TGTGCCAGTGGTTTAACCCGGGGGCGTGGAGCTTTCTTT. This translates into CASGLTRGRGAFF.

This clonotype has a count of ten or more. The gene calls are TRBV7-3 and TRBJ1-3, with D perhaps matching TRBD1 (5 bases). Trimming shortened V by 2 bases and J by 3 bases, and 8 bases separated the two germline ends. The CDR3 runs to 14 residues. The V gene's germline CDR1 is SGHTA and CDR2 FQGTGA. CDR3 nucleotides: TGTGCCAGCAGCTTAGACAGCCTTGGAAACACCATATATTTT. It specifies CASSLDSLGNTIYF.

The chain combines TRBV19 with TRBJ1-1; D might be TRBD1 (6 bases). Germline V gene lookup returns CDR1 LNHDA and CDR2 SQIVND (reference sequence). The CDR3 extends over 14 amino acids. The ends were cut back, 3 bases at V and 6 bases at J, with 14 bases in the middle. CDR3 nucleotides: TGTGCCAGTAGTATTCTTGTACAGGGTGCTGAAGCTTTCTTT. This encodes CASSILVQGAEAFF.

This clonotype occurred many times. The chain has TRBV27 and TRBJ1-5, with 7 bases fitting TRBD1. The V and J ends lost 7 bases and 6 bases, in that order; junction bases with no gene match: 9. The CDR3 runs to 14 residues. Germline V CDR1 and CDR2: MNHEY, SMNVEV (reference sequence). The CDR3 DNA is TGTGCCAGCACCGTAGACAGGGCGAGTCAGCCCCAGCATTTT. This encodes CASTVDRASQPQHF.

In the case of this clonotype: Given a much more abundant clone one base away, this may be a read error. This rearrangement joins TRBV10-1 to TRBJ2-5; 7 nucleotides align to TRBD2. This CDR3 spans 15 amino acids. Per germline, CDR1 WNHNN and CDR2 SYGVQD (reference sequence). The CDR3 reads CASIPSRAGRETRYF. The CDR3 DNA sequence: TGCGCCAGCATCCCATCCCGTGCAGGGAGGGAGACCCGGTACTTC.

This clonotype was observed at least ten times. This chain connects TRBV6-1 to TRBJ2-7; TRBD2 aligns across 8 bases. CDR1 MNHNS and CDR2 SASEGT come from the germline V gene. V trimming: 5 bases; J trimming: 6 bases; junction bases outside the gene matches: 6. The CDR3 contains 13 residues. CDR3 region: CASSMTGRGEQYF. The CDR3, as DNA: TGTGCCAGCAGTATGACCGGGAGGGGCGAGCAGTACTTC.

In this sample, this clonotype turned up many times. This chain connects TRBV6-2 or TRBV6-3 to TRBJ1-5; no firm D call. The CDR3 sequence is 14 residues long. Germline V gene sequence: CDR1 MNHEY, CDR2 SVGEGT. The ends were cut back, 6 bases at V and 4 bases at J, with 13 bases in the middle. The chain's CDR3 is CASSDVKSNQPQHF. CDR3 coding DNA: TGTGCCAGCAGCGACGTAAAGTCAAATCAGCCCCAGCATTTT.

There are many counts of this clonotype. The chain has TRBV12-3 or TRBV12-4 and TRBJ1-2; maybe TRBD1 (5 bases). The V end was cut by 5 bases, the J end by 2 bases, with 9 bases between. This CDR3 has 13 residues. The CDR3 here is CASSPQENYGYTF. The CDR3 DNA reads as TGTGCCAGCAGTCCACAGGAGAACTATGGCTACACCTTC.

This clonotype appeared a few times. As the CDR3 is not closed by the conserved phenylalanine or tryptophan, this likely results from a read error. The CDR3 reads CASSQDRGGGVEQYL. For the CDR3, the DNA is TGCGCCAGCAGCCAAGATAGAGGCGGAGGGGTCGAGCAGTACCTC. The chain is built from TRBV4-1 and TRBJ2-7; a possible D gene is TRBD2 (6 bases). Between the trimmed V and J ends, which lost 0 bases and 6 bases, there was a span of 15 bases. This CDR3 has 15 residues. Germline V gene data show CDR1 as MGHRA and CDR2 as YSYEKL.

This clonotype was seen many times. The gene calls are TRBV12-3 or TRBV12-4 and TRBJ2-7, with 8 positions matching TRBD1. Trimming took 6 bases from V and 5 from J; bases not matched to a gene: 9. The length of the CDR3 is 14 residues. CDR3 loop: CASSWGQALNEQYF. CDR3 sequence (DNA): TGTGCCAGCAGCTGGGGACAGGCTCTCAACGAGCAGTACTTC.

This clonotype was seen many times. DNA for the CDR3: TGTGCCAGCAGTCTCCCGGGGGGCACGGACACTGAAGCTTTCTTT. Protein product: CASSLPGGTDTEAFF. V is TRBV6-6 and J is TRBJ1-1; possibly TRBD1 for D (6 bases). The CDR3 totals 15 residues. Germline V gene data show CDR1 as MNHNY and CDR2 as SVGAGI (reference sequence). The germline V and J ends were trimmed by 5 bases and 3 bases, with 16 bases remaining between them.

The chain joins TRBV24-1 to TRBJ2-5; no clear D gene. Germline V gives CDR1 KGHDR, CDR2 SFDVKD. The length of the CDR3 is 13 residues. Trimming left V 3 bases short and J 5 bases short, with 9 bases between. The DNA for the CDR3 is TGTGCCACCAGTGATGCCGCCCGGGAGACCCAGTACTTC. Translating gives CATSDAARETQYF.

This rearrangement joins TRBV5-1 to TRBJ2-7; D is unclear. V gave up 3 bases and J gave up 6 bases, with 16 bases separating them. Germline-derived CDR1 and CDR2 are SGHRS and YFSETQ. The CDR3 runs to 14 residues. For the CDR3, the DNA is TGCGCCAGCAGCTCCCGGGCCCAACGCGGCGAGCAGTACTTC. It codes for CASSSRAQRGEQYF. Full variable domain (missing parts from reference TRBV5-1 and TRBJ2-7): KAGVTQTPRYLIKTRGQQVTLSCSPISGHRSVSWYQQTPGQGLQFLFEYFSETQRNKGNFPGRFSGRQFSNSRSEMNVSTLELGDSALYLCASSSRAQRGEQYFGPGTRLTVT.

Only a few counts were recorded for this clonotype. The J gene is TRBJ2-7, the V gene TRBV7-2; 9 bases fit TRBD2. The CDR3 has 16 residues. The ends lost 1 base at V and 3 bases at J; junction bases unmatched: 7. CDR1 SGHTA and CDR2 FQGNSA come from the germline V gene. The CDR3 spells CASSLVGTSILYEQYF. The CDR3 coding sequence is TGTGCCAGCAGCTTAGTAGGGACTAGCATACTCTACGAGCAGTACTTC.

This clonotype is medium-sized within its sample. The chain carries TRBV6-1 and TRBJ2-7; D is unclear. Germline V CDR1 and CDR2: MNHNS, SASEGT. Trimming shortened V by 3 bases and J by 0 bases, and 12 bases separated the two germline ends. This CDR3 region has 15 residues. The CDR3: CASSEENTGSYEQYF. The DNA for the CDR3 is TGTGCCAGCAGTGAGGAAAACACCGGCTCCTACGAGCAGTACTTC.

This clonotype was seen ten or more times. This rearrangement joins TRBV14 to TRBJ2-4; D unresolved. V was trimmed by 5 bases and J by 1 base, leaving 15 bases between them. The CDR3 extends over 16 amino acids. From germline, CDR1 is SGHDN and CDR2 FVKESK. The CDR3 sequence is CASSERVGPAKNIQYF. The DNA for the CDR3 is TGTGCCAGCAGCGAACGGGTCGGGCCGGCCAAAAACATTCAGTACTTC.

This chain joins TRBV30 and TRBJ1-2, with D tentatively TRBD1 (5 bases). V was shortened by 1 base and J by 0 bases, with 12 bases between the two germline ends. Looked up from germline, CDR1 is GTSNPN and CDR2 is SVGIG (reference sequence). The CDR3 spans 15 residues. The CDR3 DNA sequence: TGTGCCTGGAGTGCAGGGTCAGGGCCTAACTATGGCTACACCTTC. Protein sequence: CAWSAGSGPNYGYTF.

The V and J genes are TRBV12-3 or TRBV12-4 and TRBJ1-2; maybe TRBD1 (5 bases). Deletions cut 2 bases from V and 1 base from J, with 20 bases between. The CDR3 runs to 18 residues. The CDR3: CASSLLGRQSLINYGYTF. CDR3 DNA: TGTGCCAGCAGTTTACTCGGGCGACAGAGCCTTATTAACTATGGCTACACCTTC.

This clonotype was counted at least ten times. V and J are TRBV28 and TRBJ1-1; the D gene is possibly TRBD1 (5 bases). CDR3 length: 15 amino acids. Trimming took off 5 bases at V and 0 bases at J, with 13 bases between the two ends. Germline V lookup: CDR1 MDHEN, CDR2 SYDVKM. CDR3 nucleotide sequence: TGTGCCAGCAGTCCAACAGGAGGTCTGAACACTGAAGCTTTCTTT. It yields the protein CASSPTGGLNTEAFF.

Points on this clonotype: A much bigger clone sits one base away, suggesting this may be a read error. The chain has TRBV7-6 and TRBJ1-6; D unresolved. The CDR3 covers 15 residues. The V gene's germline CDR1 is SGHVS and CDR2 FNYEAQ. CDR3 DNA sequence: TGTGCCAGCAGCTTAGGAGGCGGGAATAATTCACACCTCCACTTT. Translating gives CASSLGGGNNSHLHF.

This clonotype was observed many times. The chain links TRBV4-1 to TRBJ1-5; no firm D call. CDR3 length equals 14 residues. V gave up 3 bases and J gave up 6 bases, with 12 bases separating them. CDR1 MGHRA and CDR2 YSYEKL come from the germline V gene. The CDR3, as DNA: TGCGCCAGCAGCCACCATAACGAGGGTCAGCCCCAGCATTTT. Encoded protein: CASSHHNEGQPQHF.

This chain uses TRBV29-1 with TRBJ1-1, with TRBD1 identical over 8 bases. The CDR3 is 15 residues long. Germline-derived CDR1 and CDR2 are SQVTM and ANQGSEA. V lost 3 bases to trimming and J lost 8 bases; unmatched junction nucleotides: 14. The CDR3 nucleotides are TGCAGCGTTGATTGGCAGGGGGCGGCGGAGGGCGAAGCTTTCTTT. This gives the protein CSVDWQGAAEGEAFF.

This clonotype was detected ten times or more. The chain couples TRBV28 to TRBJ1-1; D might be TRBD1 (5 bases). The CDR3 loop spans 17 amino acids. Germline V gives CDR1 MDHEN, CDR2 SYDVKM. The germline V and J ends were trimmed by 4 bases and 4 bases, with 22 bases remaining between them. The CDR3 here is CASSSPGGGRSGTEAFF. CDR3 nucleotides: TGTGCCAGCAGTTCCCCCGGGGGAGGCCGGTCTGGCACTGAAGCTTTCTTT.

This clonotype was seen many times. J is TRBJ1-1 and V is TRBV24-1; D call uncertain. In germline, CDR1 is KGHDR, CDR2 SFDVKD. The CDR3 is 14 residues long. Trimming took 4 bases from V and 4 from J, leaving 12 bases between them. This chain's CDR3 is CATSDPELTTEAFF. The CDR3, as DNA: TGTGCCACCAGTGACCCGGAATTGACCACTGAAGCTTTCTTT.

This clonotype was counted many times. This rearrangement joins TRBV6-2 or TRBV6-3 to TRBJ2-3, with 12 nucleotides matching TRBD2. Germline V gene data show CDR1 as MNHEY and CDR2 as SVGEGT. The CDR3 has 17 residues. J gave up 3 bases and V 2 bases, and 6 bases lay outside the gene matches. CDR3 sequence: CASSYRQTSGRTDTQYF. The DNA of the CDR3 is TGTGCCAGCAGTTACCGCCAGACTAGCGGGAGAACAGATACGCAGTATTTT.